Here is one TCR beta chain with its context. Its specificity is not known. Produced via immunoSEQ multiplex PCR; TCRdb's table is partial and in-frame only. The data hold 550,000 to 700,000 clones, with approximately 73% observed a single time. The germline CDR1 and CDR2 sequences are SGHTA and FQGNSA. CDR3 length: 14 residues. V lost 5 bases and J lost 7, with 17 bases in between. This sample was taken from a study of shared clonotypes between healthy human individuals. Study findings and constraints: Limited genetic and exposure-history diversity came from having few donors.

This chain connects TRBV7-2 to TRBJ1-1, with D hard to call. The receptor comes from a woman aged 25 to 39 in good health. The source material was memory CD4+ T cells sorted from blood. The subset: CD45RA-negative fraction. The CDR3 sequence: CASSLPKYRSEAFF. CDR3 nucleotides: TGTGCCAGCAGCCTCCCGAAATACAGAAGTGAAGCTTTCTTT.